This TCR beta chain was captured by sequencing in a study of T-cell memory formation after mild COVID-19. TCRdb fed the 5' RACE reads into MiXCR, producing one record per CDR3 protein. The sample shows 470,000 or so distinct CDR3 sequences, around a sixth of them seen only once. Only a few counts were recorded for this clonotype. This CDR3 has 14 residues. The ends were cut back, 5 bases at V and 5 bases at J, with 14 bases in the middle. Germline-derived CDR1 and CDR2 are SGHNT and YENEEA. The TCR originated in an adult woman who had mild COVID-19 (a few samples of this study predate the infection). Cell type and time point are not known. The chain recombines TRBV11-3 with TRBJ2-3; tentative D call: TRBD1 (6 bases). The sequenced sample consisted of PBMCs or a T cell subset sorted from them (not recorded which). CDR3 nucleotide sequence: TGTGCCAGCAGCACGCCCCAGGGGAGAGATACGCAGTATTTT. Amino acid sequence: CASSTPQGRDTQYF.